A selection of T cell receptor beta chains follows, all from one sample in a study of blood T cell repertoires in COVID-19. Only in-frame clones appear in the TCRdb table, and some are missing; sequencing was by immunoSEQ multiplex PCR. The repertoire has approximately 110,000 clones, 85% to 90% of them found once; the top ten carry roughly 4.2%. The sequenced sample was peripheral blood. All receptors come from a man aged 50 to 59 with acute or convalescent COVID-19. Each CDR3 is given with its conserved first and last residue. D genes are given only for firm matches. Rows give clone size only sometimes, using once, few, many, or a class for an expanded clone.

J | size | V | D | CDR3 | DNA
TRBJ2-1 | - | TRBV27 | - | CASSLSTSYNEQFF | TGTGCCAGCAGTTTATCCACAAGCTACAATGAGCAGTTCTTC
TRBJ2-1 | - | TRBV3-1/TRBV3-2 | TRBD2 | CASSQAGRGGYNEQFF | TGTGCCAGCAGCCAAGCGGGGCGGGGGGGCTACAATGAGCAGTTCTTC
TRBJ1-1 | - | TRBV5-8 | - | CASEGLMNTEAFF | TGTGCCAGCGAGGGACTGATGAACACTGAAGCTTTCTTT
TRBJ1-2 | - | TRBV20-1 | - | CSALRKGVYTF | TGCAGTGCCCTACGGAAGGGGGTCTACACCTTC
TRBJ1-6 | - | TRBV27 | - | CASSPRQTSNSPLHF | TGTGCCAGCAGTCCACGACAGACTTCTAATTCACCCCTCCACTTT
TRBJ2-7 | few | TRBV21-1 | - | CASSKGGNSYEQYF | TGTGCCAGCAGCAAGGGGGGAAACTCCTACGAGCAGTACTTC
TRBJ2-7 | few | TRBV2 | - | CASSTRLERQYF | TGTGCCAGCAGTACCCGACTGGAACGGCAGTACTTC
TRBJ2-5 | - | TRBV28 | - | CASSHQDRETQYF | TGTGCCAGCAGTCACCAGGATCGGGAGACCCAGTACTTC
TRBJ1-3 | - | TRBV19 | - | CASSQRQGNIKTIYF | TGTGCCAGTAGTCAACGCCAGGGTAACATCAAGACCATATATTTT
TRBJ2-5 | - | TRBV21-1 | - | CASSSLAPLGETQYF | TGTGCCAGCAGCAGCCTAGCACCCCTCGGAGAGACCCAGTACTTC
TRBJ2-7 | - | TRBV18 | TRBD1 | CASSPRNRGTSYEQYF | TGTGCCAGCTCACCACGGAACAGGGGGACCTCCTACGAGCAGTACTTC
TRBJ2-7 | - | TRBV27 | TRBD2 | CASSPGTSFEQYF | TGTGCCAGCAGTCCTGGGACTAGCTTCGAGCAGTACTTC
TRBJ2-7 | - | TRBV29-1 | TRBD1 | CSVERGDRASYEQYF | TGCAGCGTTGAAAGAGGGGACAGGGCATCCTACGAGCAGTACTTC
TRBJ1-2 | - | TRBV12-3/TRBV12-4 | - | CASSSQGIYGYTF | TGTGCCAGCAGCTCACAGGGAATCTATGGCTACACCTTC
TRBJ2-5 | once | TRBV7-8 | - | CASSLPGVVETQYF | TGTGCCAGCAGCCTTCCGGGGGTAGTAGAGACCCAGTACTTC
TRBJ2-1 | - | TRBV4-1 | TRBD2 | CASSQEGLAGGPYEQFF | TGCGCCAGCAGCCAAGAGGGGTTAGCGGGGGGGCCGTATGAGCAGTTCTTC
TRBJ1-1 | - | TRBV14 | - | CASSSRPGLTEAFF | TGTGCCAGCAGCTCACGACCAGGGTTGACTGAAGCTTTCTTT
TRBJ2-7 | - | TRBV6-4 | - | CASSPTSAGSRYF | TGTGCCAGCAGCCCAACCTCCGCGGGCTCGCGGTACTTC
TRBJ1-5 | - | TRBV7-8 | - | CASSLILGGPNQPQHF | TGTGCCAGCAGCTTAATATTGGGAGGACCCAATCAGCCCCAGCATTTT
TRBJ1-6 | - | TRBV30 | - | CAWSVDGQGTLHF | TGTGCCTGGAGTGTAGACGGGCAGGGGACCCTCCACTTT
TRBJ1-2 | - | TRBV27 | TRBD1 | CASSTDRVNYGYTF | TGTGCCAGCAGTACCGACAGGGTTAACTATGGCTACACCTTC
TRBJ2-7 | few | TRBV13 | - | CASSGQSHEQYF | TGTGCCAGCAGCGGACAGTCCCACGAGCAGTACTTC
TRBJ2-1 | - | TRBV24-1 | - | CATSDFGEKNEQFF | TGTGCCACCAGTGATTTCGGGGAGAAGAATGAGCAGTTCTTC
TRBJ2-1 | - | TRBV4-1 | TRBD1 | CASSPRQGTINNEQFF | TGCGCCAGCAGCCCCCGACAGGGTACAATTAACAATGAGCAGTTCTTC
TRBJ2-2 | - | TRBV7-5 | - | CARSLGCAVGTGELFF | TGTGCCAGAAGCTTAGGGTGCGCGGTTGGCACCGGGGAGCTGTTTTTT
TRBJ1-5 | - | TRBV5-1 | - | CASSLGGGDQPQHF | TGCGCCAGCAGCTTGGGTGGAGGGGATCAGCCCCAGCATTTT
TRBJ2-5 | - | TRBV7-8 | - | CASSSASAGGGAPQYF | TGTGCCAGCAGCTCCGCTAGCGCCGGAGGTGGGGCGCCCCAGTACTTC
TRBJ1-1 | - | TRBV21-1 | - | CASSKAQGNTEAFF | TGTGCCAGCAGCAAAGCGCAGGGGAACACTGAAGCTTTCTTT
TRBJ2-2 | - | TRBV10-1 | - | CASSEGAGVSTGELFF | TGCGCCAGCAGTGAGGGGGCAGGGGTGAGCACCGGGGAGCTGTTTTTT
TRBJ1-5 | - | TRBV12-3/TRBV12-4 | - | CASTRQNQPQHF | TGTGCCAGCACGCGACAGAATCAGCCCCAGCATTTT
TRBJ1-4 | - | TRBV9 | - | CASSSGIHEKLFF | TGTGCCAGCAGTTCGGGAATACATGAAAAACTGTTTTTT
TRBJ1-1 | - | TRBV11-3 | TRBD1 | CASSLDSPGTGNTEAFF | TGTGCCAGCAGCTTAGATAGCCCCGGGACAGGGAACACTGAAGCTTTCTTT
TRBJ2-1 | - | TRBV20-1 | TRBD2 | CSASLRTSGYNEQFF | TGCAGTGCTAGTCTTCGGACTAGCGGATACAATGAGCAGTTCTTC
TRBJ1-1 | - | TRBV28 | - | CASSLWGGRSETEAFF | TGTGCCAGCAGTCTTTGGGGAGGGAGATCTGAGACTGAAGCTTTCTTT
TRBJ1-4 | - | TRBV11-2 | TRBD1 | CASSRGQGSTNEKLFF | TGTGCCAGCAGCCGTGGACAGGGATCAACTAATGAAAAACTGTTTTTT